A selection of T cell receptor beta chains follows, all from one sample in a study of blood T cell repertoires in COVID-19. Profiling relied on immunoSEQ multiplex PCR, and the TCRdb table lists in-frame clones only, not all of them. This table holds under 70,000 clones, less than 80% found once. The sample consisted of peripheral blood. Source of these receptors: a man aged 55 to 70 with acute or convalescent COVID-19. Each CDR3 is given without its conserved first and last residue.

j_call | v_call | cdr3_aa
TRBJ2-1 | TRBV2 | ASTLTSGSWGEQF
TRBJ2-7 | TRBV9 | ASSVGVTGATYEQY
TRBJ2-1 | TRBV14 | ASSQRLGDSEQF
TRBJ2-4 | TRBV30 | AWSVDTLAKNIQY
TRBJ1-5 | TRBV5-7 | ASIQRRAWWLQPQH
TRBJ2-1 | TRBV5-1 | ASSLAGAGSYNEQF
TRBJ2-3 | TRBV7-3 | ASSIHRGGFTDTQY
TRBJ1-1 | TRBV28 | ASSSPEGRGGTEAF
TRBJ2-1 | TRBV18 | ASSPLAGDISEQF
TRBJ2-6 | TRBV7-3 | ASSEGQTPGANVLT
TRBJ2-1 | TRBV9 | ASSPPGTNYNEQF
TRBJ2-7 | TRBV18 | ASSPPSRSYEQY
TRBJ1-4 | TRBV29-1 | SVAGVREKLF
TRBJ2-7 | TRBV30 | AWRVGLLTGTSGNSYEQY
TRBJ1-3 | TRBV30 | AWSPAGNTIY
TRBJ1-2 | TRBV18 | ASSIGQEST
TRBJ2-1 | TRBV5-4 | ASSPRGGSYNEQF
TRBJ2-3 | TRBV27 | ASSLAGVTQY
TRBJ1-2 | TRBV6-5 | ASSTSGGDYGYT
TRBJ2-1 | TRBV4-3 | ASSQPTSGGYNEQF
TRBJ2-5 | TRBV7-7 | ASSFGTEGPMETQY
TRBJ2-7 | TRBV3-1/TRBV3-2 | ASSEGASRDRRY
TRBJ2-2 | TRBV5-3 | ARSPLGTANTGELF